Listed below are T cell receptor beta chains from one sample, sequenced in a study of shared clonotypes between healthy human individuals. Data came from immunoSEQ multiplex PCR; TCRdb stores just in-frame clones and leaves some out. Seen here are more than 850,000 clones, approximately 80% observed once, and the top ten hold about 0.52%. Material: memory CD4+ T cells from PBMCs. The receptors were gathered from a man aged 18 to 30 in good health. Some clones in this sample may be carry-over from other donors' samples. The CDR3 runs from the conserved cysteine through the conserved F or W. Each record gives: V gene, CDR3 length, clone size, J gene, CDR3 protein. Some rows have no size entry. The others give once, few or many, or a class for an expanded clone.

V gene: TRBV28
CDR3 length: 14
clone size: -
J gene: TRBJ1-6
CDR3 protein: CASSPGTAGSPLHF

V gene: TRBV28
CDR3 length: 15
clone size: -
J gene: TRBJ1-1
CDR3 protein: CASSLFGGENTEAFF

V gene: TRBV2
CDR3 length: 12
clone size: many
J gene: TRBJ2-1
CDR3 protein: CATGLGAGEQFF

V gene: TRBV6-1
CDR3 length: 17
clone size: -
J gene: TRBJ1-5
CDR3 protein: CASSEAAGGKSNQPQHF

V gene: TRBV29-1
CDR3 length: 11
clone size: -
J gene: TRBJ2-5
CDR3 protein: CSVRSGETQYF

V gene: TRBV19
CDR3 length: 17
clone size: -
J gene: TRBJ1-1
CDR3 protein: CASSIGGQGSINTEAFF

V gene: TRBV5-1
CDR3 length: 14
clone size: few
J gene: TRBJ2-5
CDR3 protein: CASLPDSSGETQYF

V gene: TRBV5-1
CDR3 length: 13
clone size: -
J gene: TRBJ2-5
CDR3 protein: CASSLTPKETQYF

V gene: TRBV2
CDR3 length: 15
clone size: -
J gene: TRBJ2-3
CDR3 protein: CASSWDRSRSDTQYF

V gene: TRBV4-3
CDR3 length: 16
clone size: -
J gene: TRBJ2-1
CDR3 protein: CASSRNLGRRSNEQFF

V gene: TRBV7-9
CDR3 length: 15
clone size: -
J gene: TRBJ2-1
CDR3 protein: CASSLVLGVFNEQFF

V gene: TRBV2
CDR3 length: 15
clone size: -
J gene: TRBJ2-3
CDR3 protein: CASSEIGSRRDTQYF

V gene: TRBV28
CDR3 length: 14
clone size: -
J gene: TRBJ2-3
CDR3 protein: CASSPGTPRGTQYF

V gene: TRBV13
CDR3 length: 15
clone size: many
J gene: TRBJ1-2
CDR3 protein: CASSRTGASSYGYTF

V gene: TRBV4-1
CDR3 length: 14
clone size: -
J gene: TRBJ1-2
CDR3 protein: CASSRQGAEYGYTF

V gene: TRBV25-1
CDR3 length: 16
clone size: -
J gene: TRBJ1-4
CDR3 protein: CASSDRSGGATEKLFF

V gene: TRBV30
CDR3 length: 14
clone size: -
J gene: TRBJ2-7
CDR3 protein: CAWSTGQGSLQQYF

V gene: TRBV5-1
CDR3 length: 17
clone size: -
J gene: TRBJ2-1
CDR3 protein: CASSPLLAGGSYNEQFF

V gene: TRBV11-2
CDR3 length: 15
clone size: -
J gene: TRBJ1-4
CDR3 protein: CASSLLPGAASELFF

V gene: TRBV5-1
CDR3 length: 15
clone size: -
J gene: TRBJ1-1
CDR3 protein: CASSLGSGTNTEAFF

V gene: TRBV5-8
CDR3 length: 18
clone size: -
J gene: TRBJ1-3
CDR3 protein: CASSLATGSGLRGNTIYF

V gene: TRBV7-3
CDR3 length: 14
clone size: -
J gene: TRBJ2-2
CDR3 protein: CASSFRALSGELFF

V gene: TRBV23-1
CDR3 length: 13
clone size: -
J gene: TRBJ2-3
CDR3 protein: CASRGGRTDTQYF

V gene: TRBV15
CDR3 length: 15
clone size: -
J gene: TRBJ1-5
CDR3 protein: CATSRELQGPQPQHF

V gene: TRBV28
CDR3 length: 14
clone size: -
J gene: TRBJ2-1
CDR3 protein: CASSWGRANNEQFF

V gene: TRBV6-6
CDR3 length: 14
clone size: once
J gene: TRBJ1-2
CDR3 protein: CASSSDRARDGYTF

V gene: TRBV9
CDR3 length: 14
clone size: -
J gene: TRBJ1-5
CDR3 protein: CASSPRQGPQPQHF

V gene: TRBV5-1
CDR3 length: 14
clone size: -
J gene: TRBJ1-1
CDR3 protein: CASSLGGTGGSAFF

V gene: TRBV9
CDR3 length: 15
clone size: -
J gene: TRBJ1-2
CDR3 protein: CASSPRQGAYYGYTF

V gene: TRBV29-1
CDR3 length: 15
clone size: once
J gene: TRBJ1-1
CDR3 protein: CSVESGRWVNTEAFF

V gene: TRBV5-1
CDR3 length: 14
clone size: few
J gene: TRBJ2-4
CDR3 protein: CASSLKGGSHIQYF

V gene: TRBV7-9
CDR3 length: 14
clone size: -
J gene: TRBJ2-1
CDR3 protein: CASRPASSYNEQFF